One and the same sample provided the 26 T cell receptor beta chains below, sequenced in a study of human T cells and chemical hapten exposure. One entry per CDR3 protein results from TCRdb running MiXCR on the 5' RACE reads. Among about 81,000 distinct CDR3 sequences listed, about 8% were seen once. Total RNA came from unfractionated whole blood. Source of these receptors: a male donor in good health.

This clonotype was seen more than once but under ten times. The genes are TRBV29-1 and TRBJ2-5; D possibly corresponds to TRBD1 (7 bases). This CDR3 is built from 16 residues. Germline values: CDR1 SQVTM, CDR2 ANQGSEA. V was cut by 5 bases and J by 3 bases, with 22 bases left in between. The CDR3 sequence is CSVSRGGQGGEETQYF. Here the CDR3 DNA reads TGCAGCGTTAGCAGGGGTGGCCAGGGGGGAGAAGAGACCCAGTACTTC.

At least ten counts were recorded for this clonotype. The CDR3 DNA is TGTGCCAGCAGCTGGACTAGCGGGAGAACCACAGATACGCAGTATTTT. Translated: CASSWTSGRTTDTQYF. The chain joins TRBV6-6 to TRBJ2-3, with 13 bases identical to TRBD2. The V segment lost 6 bases and the J segment 2 bases; nucleotides outside the gene matches: 5. The CDR3 covers 16 residues. Germline V gives CDR1 MNHNY, CDR2 SVGAGI (reference sequence).

In its sample, this clonotype was seen many times. The chain has TRBV6-6 and TRBJ1-1, with D possibly TRBD1 on 6 matching bases. V was trimmed by 1 base and J by 8 bases, leaving 23 bases between them. The germline V gene encodes CDR1 MNHNY and CDR2 SVGAGI (reference sequence). The CDR3 totals 17 residues. The CDR3 protein is CASSYYDRLSKRYEAFF. CDR3 in DNA: TGTGCCAGCAGTTACTACGACAGGCTTAGTAAGAGGTACGAAGCTTTCTTT.

The sample holds a few counts of this clonotype. This chain links TRBV4-2 with TRBJ2-7; TRBD1 aligns across 7 bases. With V trimmed by 0 bases and J by 0 bases, 2 bases remained unmatched. The CDR3 runs to 15 residues. CDR1 is LGHNA and CDR2 is YNFKEQ in the germline V gene. The CDR3 here is CASSQEGTASYEQYF. The CDR3 bases are TGTGCCAGCAGCCAAGAGGGGACAGCCTCCTACGAGCAGTACTTC.

This clonotype was found a few times. The chain couples TRBV11-2 to TRBJ1-5, with TRBD1 matching 8 bases. Germline values: CDR1 SGHAT, CDR2 FQNNGV. V shed 1 base and J 3 bases; nucleotides not matched to a gene: 5. This CDR3 is built from 16 residues. The chain's CDR3 is CASSLGDRGLNQPQHF. The DNA of the CDR3 is TGTGCCAGCAGCTTAGGAGACAGGGGACTCAATCAGCCCCAGCATTTT.

This clonotype was seen repeatedly, ten times or more. The genes are TRBV7-8 and TRBJ2-7; D unclear. Looked up from germline, CDR1 is SGHVS and CDR2 is FQNEAQ. The CDR3 totals 12 residues. Trimming removed 3 bases at V and 12 bases at J, with 15 bases between. In nucleotides, the CDR3 is TGTGCCAGCAGCTTCCAGACCGGGCATCTGTACTTC. Amino acid sequence: CASSFQTGHLYF.

This clonotype was counted at least ten times. V usage is TRBV20-1 and J usage is TRBJ2-3, with unresolved D. The CDR3 runs to 10 residues. From germline, CDR1 is DFQATT and CDR2 SNEGSKA (reference sequence). V was shortened by 2 bases and J by 5 bases, with 2 bases between the two germline ends. CDR3 in amino acids: CSARRDTQYF. The CDR3 DNA follows: TGCAGTGCTAGACGAGATACGCAGTATTTT.

This clonotype was observed many times. The chain couples TRBV5-1 to TRBJ2-3; D might be TRBD1 or TRBD2, each matching 5 bases. Germline CDR1 reads SGHRS; CDR2 reads YFSETQ. The V end was cut by 0 bases, the J end by 4 bases, with 12 bases between. This CDR3 has 15 residues. CDR3 sequence (DNA): TGCGCCAGCAGCTTGGAGGGAGAGGGGTCAGATACGCAGTATTTT. It translates to CASSLEGEGSDTQYF. The full variable domain, with the rest looked up from reference TRBV5-1 and TRBJ2-3, is KAGVTQTPRYLIKTRGQQVTLSCSPISGHRSVSWYQQTPGQGLQFLFEYFSETQRNKGNFPGRFSGRQFSNSRSEMNVSTLELGDSALYLCASSLEGEGSDTQYFGPGTRLTVL.

This clonotype appeared a few times. The rearrangement links TRBV7-6 to TRBJ2-2; 9 positions match TRBD2. V shed 2 bases and J 3 bases; nucleotides not matched to a gene: 4. This CDR3 is built from 16 residues. Germline V gene sequence: CDR1 SGHVS, CDR2 FNYEAQ. The CDR3, as DNA: TGTGCCAGCAGCTTAACTAGCGGGTGGGACACCGGGGAGCTGTTTTTT. Translation gives CASSLTSGWDTGELFF.

This clonotype was detected many times. V gene TRBV12-3 or TRBV12-4 combines with J gene TRBJ2-7; 7 bases match TRBD1. The CDR3 has 13 residues. J was trimmed by 0 bases and V by 6 bases; bases with no gene match: 2. The CDR3 loop reads CASSGDSSYEQYF. The CDR3 nucleotides are TGTGCCAGCAGCGGGGACAGCTCCTACGAGCAGTACTTC.

This clonotype was detected only a few times. The chain combines TRBV5-6 with TRBJ1-6; D is perhaps TRBD1 (6 bases). Germline V gives CDR1 SGHDT, CDR2 YYEEEE. V shed 5 bases and J shed 0 bases, with 12 bases lying between them. The CDR3 is made up of 16 amino acids. The CDR3 DNA follows: TGTGCCAGCAGTAGGGGGGTAAACTCCTATAATTCACCCCTCCACTTT. Translation: CASSRGVNSYNSPLHF.

This clonotype showed up many times. The DNA for the CDR3 is TGCAGTGCCGAGCAGGGCGGGAACTATGGCTACACCTTC. It yields the protein CSAEQGGNYGYTF. This chain joins TRBV20-1 and TRBJ1-2, with D tentatively TRBD1 (5 bases). Trimming removed 6 bases at V and 2 bases at J, with 13 bases between. Germline-derived CDR1 and CDR2 are DFQATT and SNEGSKA (reference sequence). This CDR3 has 13 amino acids.

Comment on this clonotype: Its ends do not fully match the called genes, so a read error is possible. This rearrangement joins TRBV12-3 or TRBV12-4 to TRBJ2-1; 7 bases map to TRBD1. The CDR3 consists of 15 residues. The CDR3 region is CASVRQARGGDEKFF. CDR3 sequence (DNA): TGTGCCAGCGTCCGGCAGGCTAGAGGGGGCGATGAGAAGTTCTTC.

This clonotype occurred many times. The chain is built from TRBV4-3 and TRBJ2-3; the D gene is possibly TRBD2 (6 bases). Germline CDR1 and CDR2: LGHNA and YSLEER. The CDR3 loop spans 15 amino acids. Trimming stripped 1 base from V and 8 bases from J, with 16 bases between. The CDR3 DNA sequence: TGCGCCAGCAGCCAAGGCCGGGTCCTGGAGGGTACGCAGTATTTT. This encodes CASSQGRVLEGTQYF.

This rearrangement joins TRBV5-4 to TRBJ2-3; the D gene could be TRBD1 or TRBD2 (5 bases each). Germline CDR1 SGHNT, CDR2 YYREEE (reference sequence). The CDR3 spans 16 residues. The germline V and J ends were trimmed by 0 bases and 0 bases, with 11 bases remaining between them. CDR3 in DNA: TGTGCCAGCAGCTTGGAGGGACCGAGGAGCACAGATACGCAGTATTTT. It translates to CASSLEGPRSTDTQYF.

This clonotype has at least ten counts. This chain uses TRBV18 with TRBJ1-1; D gene ambiguous. CDR3 length: 14 amino acids. CDR1 is KGHSH, CDR2 LQKENI, per germline. Trimming left V 2 bases short and J 1 base short, with 8 bases between. The CDR3 is CASSPSRENTEAFF. The CDR3 nucleotides are TGTGCCAGCTCACCATCTCGGGAGAACACTGAAGCTTTCTTT.

This clonotype was seen a handful of times. This sequence joins TRBV20-1 and TRBJ2-1; weak D call: TRBD1 (6 bases). This CDR3 has 11 residues. Germline CDR1 is DFQATT and CDR2 is SNEGSKA (reference sequence). The V gene lost 3 bases and the J gene lost 7 bases, with 7 bases spanning the gap. The CDR3 loop reads CSASTGNEQFF. The CDR3 DNA follows: TGCAGTGCTAGCACAGGGAATGAGCAGTTCTTC.

This clonotype has only a few counts. CDR3 in DNA: TGTGCCAGCAGTTACTCAAGACTAGCGGGAGAGTATGAGCAGTTCTTC. Protein product: CASSYSRLAGEYEQFF. This sequence joins TRBV6-5 and TRBJ2-1; 12 nucleotides align to TRBD2. CDR3 size: 16 residues. Losses at the gene ends were 0 bases for V and 8 bases for J; bases not matched to a gene: 5. Germline-derived CDR1 and CDR2 are MNHEY and SVGAGI.

The V gene is TRBV11-2, the J gene TRBJ2-4, with 11 bases identical to TRBD1. CDR1 and CDR2 (germline): SGHAT, FQNNGV. The ends lost 5 bases at V and 0 bases at J; junction bases unmatched: 3. CDR3 length: 16 amino acids. CDR3 coding DNA: TGTGCCAGCAGCGCTGGACAGGGGGCAGCCAAAAACATTCAGTACTTC. Its protein is CASSAGQGAAKNIQYF.

This clonotype was found a few times. V and J are TRBV7-9 and TRBJ2-1; 11 bases match TRBD2. The ends lost 1 base at V and 15 bases at J; junction bases unmatched: 5. The CDR3 loop spans 13 amino acids. CDR1 SEHNR and CDR2 FQNEAQ come from the germline V gene (reference sequence). CDR3 protein: CASSLELAGVPFF. DNA for the CDR3: TGTGCCAGCAGCTTAGAACTAGCGGGAGTTCCGTTCTTC. Together with reference TRBV7-9 and TRBJ2-1, the CDR3 gives the full variable domain: DTGVSQNPRHKITKRGQNVTFRCDPISEHNRLYWYRQTLGQGPEFLTYFQNEAQLEKSRLLSDRFSAERPKGSFSTLEIQRTEQGDSAMYLCASSLELAGVPFFGPGTRLTVL.

The chain joins TRBV29-1 to TRBJ2-1; D gene ambiguous. Germline assignment: CDR1 SQVTM and CDR2 ANQGSEA. This CDR3 region has 12 residues. V was trimmed by 6 bases and J by 1 base, leaving 7 bases between them. The CDR3 bases are TGCAGCGTACAGAAGTCCTACAATGAGCAGTTCTTC. Translating gives CSVQKSYNEQFF.

About this clonotype: A much larger clone sits a single nucleotide away, making a read error possible. The chain combines TRBV3-1 with TRBJ2-3; D may correspond to TRBD1 or TRBD2 (5 bases each). CDR1 LGHDT and CDR2 YNNKEL come from the germline V gene (reference sequence). The V end was cut by 6 bases, the J end by 4 bases, with 14 bases between. The CDR3 loop spans 14 amino acids. The chain's CDR3 is CASSQDNGADTQYF. The CDR3, as DNA: TGTGCCAGCAGTCAGGACAACGGGGCAGATACGCAGTATTTT.

This clonotype was counted at least ten times. V usage is TRBV3-1 and J usage is TRBJ1-5, with unresolved D. Germline assignment: CDR1 LGHDT and CDR2 YNNKEL (reference sequence). The V gene lost 4 bases and the J gene lost 0 bases, with 10 bases spanning the gap. The length of the CDR3 is 15 residues. CDR3 protein: CASSPTKNSNQPQHF. Here the CDR3 DNA reads TGTGCCAGCAGCCCCACCAAGAATAGCAATCAGCCCCAGCATTTT.

This clonotype occurred many times. The chain combines TRBV21-1 with TRBJ1-1. TRBV21-1 is shown as a pseudogene. The CDR3 is 8 amino acids. The CDR3, as DNA: TGTGCCAGCAGTGAAGCTTTCTTT. The encoded protein is CASSEAFF.

This clonotype showed up just a few times. The chain recombines TRBV7-9 with TRBJ2-6; a possible D gene is TRBD1 (5 bases). Germline V gives CDR1 SEHNR, CDR2 FQNEAQ (reference sequence). Trimming shortened V by 5 bases and J by 2 bases, and 13 bases separated the two germline ends. The CDR3 contains 16 residues. DNA for the CDR3: TGTGCCAGCAGCCCCCACCAAGGGGCTGGGGCCAACGTCCTGACTTTC. This translates into CASSPHQGAGANVLTF.

J is TRBJ2-3 and V is TRBV6-2 or TRBV6-3; 13 positions match TRBD2. Trimming cost V 2 bases and J 2 bases; bases outside gene matches: 7. This CDR3 comprises 18 residues. Per the germline V gene, CDR1 is MNHEY and CDR2 is SVGEGT. CDR3 sequence: CASSYGGLAGPHTDTQYF. CDR3 DNA: TGTGCCAGCAGTTACGGGGGACTAGCGGGACCCCACACAGATACGCAGTATTTT.